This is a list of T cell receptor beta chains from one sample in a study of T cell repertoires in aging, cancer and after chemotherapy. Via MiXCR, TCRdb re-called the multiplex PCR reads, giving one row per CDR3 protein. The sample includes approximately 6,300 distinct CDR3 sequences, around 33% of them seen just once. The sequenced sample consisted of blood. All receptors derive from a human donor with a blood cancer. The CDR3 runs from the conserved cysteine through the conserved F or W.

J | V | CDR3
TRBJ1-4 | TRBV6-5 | CASTSKHGRANEKLFF
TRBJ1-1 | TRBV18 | CASSAHRTIGNTEAFF
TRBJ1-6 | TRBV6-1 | CASSGTGGWNSPLHF
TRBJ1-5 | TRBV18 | CASSQGTNQPQHF
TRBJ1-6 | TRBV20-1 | CSARPPSSYNSPLHF
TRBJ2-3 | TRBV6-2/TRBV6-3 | CASSPALGKHFSDTQYF
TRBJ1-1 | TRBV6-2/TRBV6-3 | CASSWGRTEAFF
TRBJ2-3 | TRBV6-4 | CASSSGGPGTDTQYF
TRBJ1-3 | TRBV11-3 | CASRKRQISGNTIYF
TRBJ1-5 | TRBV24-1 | CATSPDRADQPQHF
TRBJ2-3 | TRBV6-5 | CASSSPTTDTQYF
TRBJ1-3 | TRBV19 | CASSTRATGNTIYF
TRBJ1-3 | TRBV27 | CASRLLGAPGNTIYF
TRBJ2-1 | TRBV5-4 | CASSAWTSGSRKQQFF
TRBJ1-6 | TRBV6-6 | CASSRPPRTAGGSPLHF
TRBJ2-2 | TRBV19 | CASSILRGKDTGELFF
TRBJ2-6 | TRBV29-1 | CSVVRSGANVLTF
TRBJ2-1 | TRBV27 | CASSPGPGQVMYNEQFF
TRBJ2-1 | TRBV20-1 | CSAQSGTSPYNEQFF
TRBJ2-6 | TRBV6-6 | CAIGPSGANVLTF
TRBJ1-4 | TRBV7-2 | CASSLGGGKEKLFF
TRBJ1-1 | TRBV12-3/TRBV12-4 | CASSPIYRAFF
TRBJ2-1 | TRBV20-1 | CSARVALYNEQFF
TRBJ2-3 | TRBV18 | CASSPAATTDTQYF
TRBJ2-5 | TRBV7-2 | CASSLNAGETQYF
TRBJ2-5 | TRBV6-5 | CASSSLETQYF
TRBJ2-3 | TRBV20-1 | CSAPKQADTQYF